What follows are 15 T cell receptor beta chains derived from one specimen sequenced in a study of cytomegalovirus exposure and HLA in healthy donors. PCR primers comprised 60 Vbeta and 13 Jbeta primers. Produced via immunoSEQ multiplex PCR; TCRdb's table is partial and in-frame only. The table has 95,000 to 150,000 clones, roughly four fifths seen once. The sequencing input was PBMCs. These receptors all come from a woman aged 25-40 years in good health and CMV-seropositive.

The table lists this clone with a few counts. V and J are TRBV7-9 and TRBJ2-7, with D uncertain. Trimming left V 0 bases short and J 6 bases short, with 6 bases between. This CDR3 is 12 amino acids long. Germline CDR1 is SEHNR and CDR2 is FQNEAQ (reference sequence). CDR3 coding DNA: TGTGCCAGCAGCTTAGCAAGCGCCGAGCAGTACTTC. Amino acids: CASSLASAEQYF.

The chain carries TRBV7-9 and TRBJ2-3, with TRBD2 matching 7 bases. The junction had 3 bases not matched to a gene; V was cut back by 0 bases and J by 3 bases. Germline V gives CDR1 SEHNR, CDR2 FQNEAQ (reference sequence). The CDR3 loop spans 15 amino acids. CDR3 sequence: CASSLASSGTDTQYF. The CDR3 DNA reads TGTGCCAGCAGCTTAGCTTCTAGCGGAACAGATACGCAGTATTTT.

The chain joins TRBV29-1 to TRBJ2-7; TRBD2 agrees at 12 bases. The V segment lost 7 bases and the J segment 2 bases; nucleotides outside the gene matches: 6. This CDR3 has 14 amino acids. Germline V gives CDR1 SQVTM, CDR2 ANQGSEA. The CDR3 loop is CSARRTSGAYEQYF. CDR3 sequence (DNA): TGCAGCGCCCGCAGGACTAGCGGGGCCTACGAGCAGTACTTC.

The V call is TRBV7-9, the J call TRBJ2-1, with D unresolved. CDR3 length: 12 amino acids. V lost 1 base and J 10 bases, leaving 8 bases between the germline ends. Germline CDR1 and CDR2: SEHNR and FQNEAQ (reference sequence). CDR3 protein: CASSLGPGEQFF. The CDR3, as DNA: TGTGCCAGCAGCTTAGGTCCCGGGGAGCAGTTCTTC.

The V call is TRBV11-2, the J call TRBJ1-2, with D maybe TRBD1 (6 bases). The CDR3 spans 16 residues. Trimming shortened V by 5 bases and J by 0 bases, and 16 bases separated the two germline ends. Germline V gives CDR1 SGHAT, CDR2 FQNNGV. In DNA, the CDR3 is TGTGCCAGCAGCCCTCAACAGGGAACTACTAACTATGGCTACACCTTC. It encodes CASSPQQGTTNYGYTF.

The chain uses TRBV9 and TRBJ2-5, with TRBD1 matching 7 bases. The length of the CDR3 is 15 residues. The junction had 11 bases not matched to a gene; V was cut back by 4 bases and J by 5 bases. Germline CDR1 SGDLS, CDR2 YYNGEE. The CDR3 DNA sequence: TGTGCCAGCAGCTCCTCACAGGGGTCTTGGGAGACCCAGTACTTC. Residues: CASSSSQGSWETQYF.

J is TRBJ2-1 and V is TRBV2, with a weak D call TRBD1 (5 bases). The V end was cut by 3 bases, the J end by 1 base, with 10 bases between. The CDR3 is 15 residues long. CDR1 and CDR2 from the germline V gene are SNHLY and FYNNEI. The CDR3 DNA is TGTGCCAGCAGTGACCAGGGTTCGTCCTACAATGAGCAGTTCTTC. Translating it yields CASSDQGSSYNEQFF. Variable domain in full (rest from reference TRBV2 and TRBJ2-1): EPEVTQTPSHQVTQMGQEVILRCVPISNHLYFYWYRQILGQKVEFLVSFYNNEISEKSEIFDDQFSVERPDGSNFTLKIRSTKLEDSAMYFCASSDQGSSYNEQFFGPGTRLTVL.

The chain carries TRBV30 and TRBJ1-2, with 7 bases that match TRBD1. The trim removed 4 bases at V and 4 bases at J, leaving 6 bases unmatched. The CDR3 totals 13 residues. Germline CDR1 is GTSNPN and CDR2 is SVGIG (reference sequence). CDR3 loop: CAWTNDRAYGYTF. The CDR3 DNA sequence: TGTGCCTGGACTAATGACAGGGCCTATGGCTACACCTTC.

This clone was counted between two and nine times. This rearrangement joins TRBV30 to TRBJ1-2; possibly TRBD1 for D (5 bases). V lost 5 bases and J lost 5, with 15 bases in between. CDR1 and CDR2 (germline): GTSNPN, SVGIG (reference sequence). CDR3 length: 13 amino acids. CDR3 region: CAWGRRGFYGYTF. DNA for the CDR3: TGTGCCTGGGGGAGGAGGGGTTTTTATGGCTACACCTTC.

The CDR3 bases are TGCGCCAGCAGCCAAGAACGGAGCAGGGGAAATACCCAGTACTTC. Encoded protein: CASSQERSRGNTQYF. V and J are TRBV4-1 and TRBJ2-5, with a possible D match to TRBD1 (6 bases). The CDR3 is 15 residues long. V dropped 0 bases and J dropped 8 bases, with 16 bases sitting between them. Germline V gene sequence: CDR1 MGHRA, CDR2 YSYEKL.

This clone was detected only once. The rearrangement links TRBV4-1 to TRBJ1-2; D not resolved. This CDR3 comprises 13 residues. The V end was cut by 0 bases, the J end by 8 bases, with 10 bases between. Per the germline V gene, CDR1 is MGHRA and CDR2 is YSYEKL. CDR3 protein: CASSQDGGRGYTF. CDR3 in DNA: TGCGCCAGCAGCCAAGATGGAGGGCGCGGCTACACCTTC.

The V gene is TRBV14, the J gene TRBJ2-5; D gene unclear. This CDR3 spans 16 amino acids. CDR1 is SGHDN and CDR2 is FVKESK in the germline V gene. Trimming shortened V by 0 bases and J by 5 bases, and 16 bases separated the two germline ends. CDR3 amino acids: CASSQDPGSAPETQYF. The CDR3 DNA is TGTGCCAGCAGCCAAGATCCCGGCAGCGCCCCTGAGACCCAGTACTTC.

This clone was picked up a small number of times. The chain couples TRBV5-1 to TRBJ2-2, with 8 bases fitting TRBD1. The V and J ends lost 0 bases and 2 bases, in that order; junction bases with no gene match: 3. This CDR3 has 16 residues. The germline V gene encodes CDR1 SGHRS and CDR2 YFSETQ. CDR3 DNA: TGCGCCAGCAGCTTGGCGGGACAGGTTAACACCGGGGAGCTGTTTTTT. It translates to CASSLAGQVNTGELFF. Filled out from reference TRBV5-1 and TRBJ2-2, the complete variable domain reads KAGVTQTPRYLIKTRGQQVTLSCSPISGHRSVSWYQQTPGQGLQFLFEYFSETQRNKGNFPGRFSGRQFSNSRSEMNVSTLELGDSALYLCASSLAGQVNTGELFFGEGSRLTVL.

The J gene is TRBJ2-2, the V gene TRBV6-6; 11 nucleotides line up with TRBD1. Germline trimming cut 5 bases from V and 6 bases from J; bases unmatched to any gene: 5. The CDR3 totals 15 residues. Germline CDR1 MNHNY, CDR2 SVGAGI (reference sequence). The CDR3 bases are TGTGCCAGCAGTAGGACAGGGGGCATAGCCGGGGAGCTGTTTTTT. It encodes CASSRTGGIAGELFF.

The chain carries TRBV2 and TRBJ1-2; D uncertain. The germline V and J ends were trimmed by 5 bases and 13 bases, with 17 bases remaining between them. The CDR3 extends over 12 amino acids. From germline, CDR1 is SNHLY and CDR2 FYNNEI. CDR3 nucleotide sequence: TGTGCCAGCAGTCCCGAAAGACTAGCGGTCACCTTC. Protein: CASSPERLAVTF.